This passage covers 9 T cell receptor beta chains from one sample sequenced in a study of T cell repertoires in cytomegalovirus infection. Their recognized antigens are unknown. A single record per CDR3 protein comes from TCRdb applying MiXCR to the reads. Here the sample spans about 89,000 distinct CDR3 sequences, approximately 32% being singletons. The material sequenced was CD8+ T cells from cultured PBMCs, taken from culture after CMV antigen stimulation. These receptors were collected from a human donor in good health (CMV status not recorded). Some clones in this sample may be carry-over from other donors' samples.

This clonotype was detected only a few times. This chain joins TRBV7-6 and TRBJ2-7; no clear D gene. The germline gives CDR1 SGHVS, CDR2 FNYEAQ. Deletions cut 0 bases from V and 3 bases from J, with 6 bases between. The CDR3 covers 13 residues. CDR3 nucleotide sequence: TGTGCCAGCAGCTTAGCGCACCGCTACGAGCAGTACTTC. Protein sequence: CASSLAHRYEQYF.

The chain joins TRBV6-6 to TRBJ2-2, with a tentative D call TRBD1 (6 bases). Germline V gives CDR1 MNHNY, CDR2 SVGAGI (reference sequence). V lost 7 bases, J lost 6 bases, and 9 bases lay in between. The CDR3 loop spans 12 amino acids. In DNA, the CDR3 is TGTGCCAGCAATCAGGGGCCCGGGGAGCTGTTTTTT. Translated: CASNQGPGELFF.

A note on this clonotype: A clone one base away is much larger, so this may be a read error. This chain connects TRBV7-2 to TRBJ2-3; D possibly corresponds to TRBD2 (6 bases). The germline V gene has CDR1 SGHTA and CDR2 FQGNSA. V was cut by 7 bases and J by 8 bases, with 10 bases left in between. The CDR3 consists of 11 residues. Written as DNA, the CDR3 is TGTGCCAGCACCTTGACTAGTACGCAGTATTTT. Translated: CASTLTSTQYF.

This clonotype occurred many times. The genes are TRBV7-2 and TRBJ2-7; D remains ambiguous. V lost 4 bases and J lost 6, with 13 bases in between. CDR1 is SGHTA, CDR2 FQGNSA, per germline. CDR3 length: 13 residues. CDR3 sequence reads: CASSYNPDGEQYF. The CDR3 region has the DNA TGTGCCAGCAGCTATAACCCGGACGGCGAGCAGTACTTC. The whole variable domain, remainder taken from reference TRBV7-2 and TRBJ2-7, is GAGVSQSPSNKVTEKGKDVELRCDPISGHTALYWYRQSLGQGLEFLIYFQGNSAPDKSGLPSDRFSAERTGGSVSTLTIQRTQQEDSAVYLCASSYNPDGEQYFGPGTRLTVT.

This chain joins TRBV2 and TRBJ2-1; D not resolved. Germline CDR1 and CDR2: SNHLY and FYNNEI. The CDR3 is made up of 13 amino acids. V lost 11 bases to trimming and J lost 9 bases, with 20 bases between them. The CDR3 DNA is TGTGCCGAACGTCGGCCCCGGGCTGCTGAGCAGTTCTTC. Amino acids: CAERRPRAAEQFF.

This clonotype occurred a few times. This chain links TRBV7-9 with TRBJ2-7, with D possibly being TRBD1 or TRBD2 (6 bases each). The CDR3 loop spans 13 amino acids. V was shortened by 5 bases and J by 4 bases, with 12 bases between the two germline ends. Germline values: CDR1 SEHNR, CDR2 FQNEAQ (reference sequence). Here the CDR3 DNA reads TGTGCCAGCAGCACGGGGGCAGGGTACGAGCAGTACTTC. Its protein is CASSTGAGYEQYF. The full variable domain, completed using reference TRBV7-9 and TRBJ2-7, is DTGVSQNPRHKITKRGQNVTFRCDPISEHNRLYWYRQTLGQGPEFLTYFQNEAQLEKSRLLSDRFSAERPKGSFSTLEIQRTEQGDSAMYLCASSTGAGYEQYFGPGTRLTVT.

V and J are TRBV29-1 and TRBJ2-5, with D possibly being TRBD1 or TRBD2 (5 bases each). This CDR3 spans 12 amino acids. V was shortened by 7 bases and J by 4 bases, with 13 bases between the two germline ends. Germline V gene lookup returns CDR1 SQVTM and CDR2 ANQGSEA. The CDR3 reads CSARDLGETQYF. CDR3 nucleotides: TGCAGCGCCCGGGACCTGGGAGAGACCCAGTACTTC.

This clonotype was counted between two and nine times. The chain couples TRBV7-2 to TRBJ2-7; 7 bases line up with TRBD2. The CDR3 consists of 11 residues. J was trimmed by 6 bases and V by 5 bases; bases with no gene match: 1. Germline V gives CDR1 SGHTA, CDR2 FQGNSA. The CDR3 protein is CASSRGGEQYF. The CDR3 region has the DNA TGTGCCAGCAGCCGCGGGGGCGAGCAGTACTTC. The full variable domain, in which reference TRBV7-2 and TRBJ2-7 provide the parts outside the CDR3, is GAGVSQSPSNKVTEKGKDVELRCDPISGHTALYWYRQSLGQGLEFLIYFQGNSAPDKSGLPSDRFSAERTGGSVSTLTIQRTQQEDSAVYLCASSRGGEQYFGPGTRLTVT.

The sample holds many counts of this clonotype. The chain recombines TRBV7-8 with TRBJ1-2; the match to TRBD1 covers 10 bases. The V and J ends lost 4 bases and 2 bases, in that order; junction bases with no gene match: 1. The CDR3 has 14 residues. Germline V CDR1 and CDR2: SGHVS, FQNEAQ. The CDR3 spells CASSSGQGNYGYTF. In DNA form, the CDR3 reads TGTGCCAGCAGCTCGGGACAGGGGAACTATGGCTACACCTTC.